This TCR beta chain was profiled in a study of chemoradiotherapy in HPV16-positive cancers. Findings of the study overall: In HPV16-positive patients, HPV-responsive T-cell expansion tracked better recurrence-free survival.

V shed 5 bases and J 5 bases; nucleotides not matched to a gene: 15. The CDR3 is 15 residues long. Germline V gives CDR1 GTSNPN, CDR2 SVGIG (reference sequence). Profiled with immunoSEQ multiplex PCR; TCRdb holds only in-frame clones, not every one. This repertoire shows fewer than 8,000 clones, roughly 90% found once; its top ten account for 2.5%. Comment on this clone: What it binds is unknown.

Sequencing was performed on tumor tissue, taken from a patient who underwent chemoradiotherapy. The receptor was isolated from a human donor with HPV-associated anogenital cancer. V gene TRBV30 combines with J gene TRBJ2-7; 7 nucleotides agree with TRBD1. CDR3 amino acids: CAWRPPSQGVHEQYF. The CDR3 bases are TGTGCCTGGCGTCCACCTTCGCAGGGGGTCCACGAGCAGTACTTC.